Listed below are T cell receptor beta chains from one sample, sequenced in a study of blood T cell repertoires in COVID-19. Assay: immunoSEQ multiplex PCR; the TCRdb copy retains only in-frame clones and omits some. Of over 75,000 clones listed, roughly 83% are singletons. Sequenced sample: peripheral blood. These receptor sequences come from an elderly woman with active or convalescent COVID-19. The CDR3 runs from the conserved cysteine through the conserved F or W. D genes are given only for firm matches. The size entry is marked missing in some rows and otherwise reads once, few, many or a size class.

j_gene: TRBJ2-3; v_gene: TRBV7-2; d_gene: -; abundance: once; CDR3aa: CASSYGTVATQYF; CDR3nt: TGTGCCAGCAGCTACGGGACTGTTGCTACGCAGTATTTT
j_gene: TRBJ2-3; v_gene: TRBV5-1; d_gene: -; abundance: -; CDR3aa: CASSWGWGQTDTQYF; CDR3nt: TGCGCCAGCAGCTGGGGTTGGGGGCAGACAGATACGCAGTATTTT
j_gene: TRBJ2-3; v_gene: TRBV7-8; d_gene: -; abundance: -; CDR3aa: CASSLGGSRFTDTQYF; CDR3nt: TGTGCCAGCAGCTTAGGGGGCAGCCGATTCACAGATACGCAGTATTTT
j_gene: TRBJ2-3; v_gene: TRBV5-8; d_gene: -; abundance: -; CDR3aa: CASSLRVATQYF; CDR3nt: TGTGCCAGCAGCCTGCGGGTTGCAACGCAGTATTTT
j_gene: TRBJ2-2; v_gene: TRBV4-1; d_gene: TRBD2; abundance: -; CDR3aa: CASSQEPSGRTGELFF; CDR3nt: TGCGCCAGCAGCCAAGAGCCCAGCGGGAGAACCGGGGAGCTGTTTTTT
j_gene: TRBJ2-3; v_gene: TRBV25-1; d_gene: -; abundance: -; CDR3aa: CASSDGPEKRDF; CDR3nt: TGTGCCAGCAGTGACGGGCCAGAAAAGCGGGATTTT
j_gene: TRBJ1-6; v_gene: TRBV10-3; d_gene: -; abundance: -; CDR3aa: CAITQDTFDSPLHF; CDR3nt: TGTGCCATCACCCAAGACACTTTTGATTCACCCCTCCACTTT
j_gene: TRBJ1-2; v_gene: TRBV19; d_gene: -; abundance: -; CDR3aa: CASSILPGQINYGYTF; CDR3nt: TGTGCCAGTAGTATATTACCGGGACAAATTAACTATGGCTACACCTTC
j_gene: TRBJ2-1; v_gene: TRBV6-5; d_gene: TRBD2; abundance: -; CDR3aa: CASRLAGSSYNEQFF; CDR3nt: TGTGCCAGCAGACTAGCGGGGAGCTCCTACAATGAGCAGTTCTTC
j_gene: TRBJ1-1; v_gene: TRBV30; d_gene: -; abundance: -; CDR3aa: CAWRSHRTANTEAFF; CDR3nt: TGTGCCTGGAGATCGCACCGGACAGCGAACACTGAAGCTTTCTTT
j_gene: TRBJ1-1; v_gene: TRBV6-6; d_gene: TRBD1; abundance: -; CDR3aa: CASSYPGQGNTEAFF; CDR3nt: TGTGCCAGCAGTTACCCCGGACAGGGGAACACTGAAGCTTTCTTT
j_gene: TRBJ2-2; v_gene: TRBV3-1/TRBV3-2; d_gene: TRBD2; abundance: -; CDR3aa: CASSLLAGELFF; CDR3nt: TGTGCCAGCAGCCTACTAGCGGGGGAGCTGTTTTTT
j_gene: TRBJ1-1; v_gene: TRBV11-2; d_gene: TRBD1; abundance: -; CDR3aa: CASSLAQPGQINTEAFF; CDR3nt: TGTGCCAGCAGCTTAGCCCAGCCGGGACAGATAAACACTGAAGCTTTCTTT
j_gene: TRBJ1-2; v_gene: TRBV25-1; d_gene: TRBD1; abundance: once; CDR3aa: CASSTRIGDRGEYYGYTF; CDR3nt: TGTGCCAGCAGTACACGAATAGGGGACAGGGGGGAATATTATGGCTACACCTTC
j_gene: TRBJ2-1; v_gene: TRBV7-6; d_gene: TRBD2; abundance: -; CDR3aa: CASSIGTSGRVNEQFF; CDR3nt: TGTGCCAGCAGCATCGGGACTAGCGGGAGAGTCAATGAGCAGTTCTTC
j_gene: TRBJ1-5; v_gene: TRBV5-6; d_gene: -; abundance: few; CDR3aa: CASSLGAGGGNQPQHF; CDR3nt: TGTGCCAGCAGCTTGGGGGCGGGCGGCGGCAATCAGCCCCAGCATTTT